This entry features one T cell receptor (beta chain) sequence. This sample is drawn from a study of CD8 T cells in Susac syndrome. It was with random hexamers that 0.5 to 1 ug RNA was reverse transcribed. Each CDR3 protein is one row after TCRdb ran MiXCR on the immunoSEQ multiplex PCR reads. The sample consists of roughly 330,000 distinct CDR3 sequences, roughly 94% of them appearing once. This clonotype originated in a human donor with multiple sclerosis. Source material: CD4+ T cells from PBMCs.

The CDR3 bases are TGTGCCAGCAGTCCTTCCAGGACAGGGCTCACTGAAGCTTTCTTT. Translated, it gives CASSPSRTGLTEAFF. V usage is TRBV27 and J usage is TRBJ1-1; 8 nucleotides line up with TRBD1. V was clipped by 5 bases and J by 4 bases; unmatched bases: 9. Per the germline V gene, CDR1 is MNHEY and CDR2 is SMNVEV (reference sequence). The CDR3 loop spans 15 amino acids.